This T cell receptor beta chain was profiled in a study of T-cell memory formation after mild COVID-19. Barcoded TCR alpha and TCR beta cDNA libraries with UMIs came from 5'RACE using constant-segment primers. TCRdb recomputed calls from the 5' RACE reads with MiXCR, one row per CDR3 protein. The sample has approximately 500,000 distinct CDR3 sequences, approximately 23% seen once. The study, taken as a whole, reports: Pre-infection memory showed some responding clones, and this suggested that cross-reactive memory joined. Clones contracting over day 15 to 85 were CD4/CD8 balanced, with later expanders leaning CD4+.

The CDR3 loop spans 14 amino acids. The germline V and J ends were trimmed by 2 bases and 0 bases, with 7 bases remaining between them. CDR1 is SGHNT and CDR2 is YENEEA in the germline V gene. For this clonotype: Its antigen remains unidentified.

J is TRBJ1-2 and V is TRBV11-3; D gene uncertain. The sequence was collected from an adult woman who had mild COVID-19 (a few samples of this study predate the infection). Cell type and time point are not known. Sequencing used PBMCs or a T cell subset sorted from them (not recorded which). The CDR3 DNA reads as TGTGCCAGCAGCTTACGGCCAGCTAACTATGGCTACACCTTC. Encoded protein: CASSLRPANYGYTF.